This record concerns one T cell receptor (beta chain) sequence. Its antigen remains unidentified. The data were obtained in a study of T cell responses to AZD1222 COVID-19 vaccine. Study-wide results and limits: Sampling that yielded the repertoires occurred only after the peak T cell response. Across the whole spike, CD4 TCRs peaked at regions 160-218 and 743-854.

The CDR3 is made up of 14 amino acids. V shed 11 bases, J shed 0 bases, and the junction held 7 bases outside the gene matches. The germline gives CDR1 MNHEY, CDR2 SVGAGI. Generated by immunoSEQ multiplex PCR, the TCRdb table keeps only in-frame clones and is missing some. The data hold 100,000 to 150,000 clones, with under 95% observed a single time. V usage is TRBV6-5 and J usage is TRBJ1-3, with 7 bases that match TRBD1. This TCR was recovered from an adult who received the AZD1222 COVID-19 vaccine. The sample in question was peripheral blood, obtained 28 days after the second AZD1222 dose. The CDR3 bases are TGTGCCCTCCCAGGGGGAAGCTCTGGAAACACCATATATTTT. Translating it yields CALPGGSSGNTIYF.